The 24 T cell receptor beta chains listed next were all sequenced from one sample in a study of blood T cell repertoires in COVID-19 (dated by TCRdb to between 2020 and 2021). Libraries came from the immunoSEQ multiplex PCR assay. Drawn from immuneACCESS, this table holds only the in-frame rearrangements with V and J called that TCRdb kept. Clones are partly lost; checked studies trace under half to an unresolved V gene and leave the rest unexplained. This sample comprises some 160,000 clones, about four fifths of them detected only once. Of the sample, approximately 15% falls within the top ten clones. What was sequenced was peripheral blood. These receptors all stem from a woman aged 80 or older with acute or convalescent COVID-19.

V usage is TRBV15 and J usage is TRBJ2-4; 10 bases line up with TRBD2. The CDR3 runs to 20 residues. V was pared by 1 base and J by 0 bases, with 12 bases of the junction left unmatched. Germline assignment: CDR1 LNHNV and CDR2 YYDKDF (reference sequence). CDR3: CATSRASVAGGNLAKNIQYF. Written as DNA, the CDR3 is TGTGCCACCAGCAGAGCCTCGGTAGCGGGGGGAAACCTAGCCAAAAACATTCAGTACTTC.

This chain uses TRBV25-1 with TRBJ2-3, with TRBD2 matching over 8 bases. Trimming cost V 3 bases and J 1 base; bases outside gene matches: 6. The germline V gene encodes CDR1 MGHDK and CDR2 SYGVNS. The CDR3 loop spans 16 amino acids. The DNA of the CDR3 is TGTGCCAGCAGTGACTCTAGCGGGTCTCGCACAGATACGCAGTATTTT. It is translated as CASSDSSGSRTDTQYF.

For the CDR3, the DNA is TGTGCCAGCAGTGTCCGGGACAGGGTTGGGTACGAGCAGTACTTC. Translating gives CASSVRDRVGYEQYF. V and J are TRBV27 and TRBJ2-7; 9 bases fit TRBD1. The CDR3 is made up of 15 amino acids. The V gene's germline CDR1 is MNHEY and CDR2 SMNVEV (reference sequence). V was pared by 5 bases and J by 4 bases, with 9 bases of the junction left unmatched.

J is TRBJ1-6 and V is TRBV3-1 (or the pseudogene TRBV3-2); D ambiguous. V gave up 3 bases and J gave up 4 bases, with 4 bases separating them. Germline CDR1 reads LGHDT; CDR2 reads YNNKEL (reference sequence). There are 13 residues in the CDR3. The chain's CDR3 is CASSHLYNSPLHF. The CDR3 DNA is TGTGCCAGCAGCCACCTTTATAATTCACCCCTCCACTTT.

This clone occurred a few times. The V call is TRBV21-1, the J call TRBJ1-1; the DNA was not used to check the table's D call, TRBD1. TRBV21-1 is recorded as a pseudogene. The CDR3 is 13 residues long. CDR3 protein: CARERQGNTEAFF. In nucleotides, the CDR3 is TGTGCCAGGGAGAGGCAGGGGAACACTGAAGCTTTCTTT.

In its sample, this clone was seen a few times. CDR3 sequence reads: CASSRSMVAGGGEQYF. As DNA, the CDR3 is TGTGCCAGCAGCCGGTCTATGGTAGCGGGAGGGGGGGAGCAGTACTTC. This chain connects TRBV4-2 to TRBJ2-7; 11 positions match TRBD2. The CDR3 loop spans 16 amino acids. Germline trimming cut 4 bases from V and 7 bases from J; bases unmatched to any gene: 12. CDR1 is LGHNA and CDR2 is YNFKEQ in the germline V gene.

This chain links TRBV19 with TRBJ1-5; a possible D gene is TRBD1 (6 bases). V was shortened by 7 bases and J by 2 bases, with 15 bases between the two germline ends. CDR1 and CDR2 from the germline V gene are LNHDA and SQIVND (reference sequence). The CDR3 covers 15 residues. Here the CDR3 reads CASMPGAIGNQPQHF. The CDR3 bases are TGTGCCAGTATGCCAGGGGCGATCGGCAATCAGCCCCAGCATTTT.

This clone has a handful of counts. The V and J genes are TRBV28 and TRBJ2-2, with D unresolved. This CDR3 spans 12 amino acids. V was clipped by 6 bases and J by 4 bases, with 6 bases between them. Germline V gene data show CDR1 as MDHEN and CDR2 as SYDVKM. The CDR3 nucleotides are TGTGCCAGCAGGGAGCGCACCGGGGAGCTGTTTTTT. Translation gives CASRERTGELFF.

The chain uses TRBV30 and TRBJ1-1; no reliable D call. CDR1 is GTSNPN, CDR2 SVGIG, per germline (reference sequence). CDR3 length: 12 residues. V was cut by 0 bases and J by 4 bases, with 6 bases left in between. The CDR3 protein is CAWSVSRTEAFF. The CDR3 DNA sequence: TGTGCCTGGAGTGTATCCCGCACTGAAGCTTTCTTT.

In DNA form, the CDR3 reads TGTGCCAGCAGCTCAGCCGCCGGGGGCTACGAGCAGTACTTC. It encodes CASSSAAGGYEQYF. The chain has TRBV7-2 and TRBJ2-7; possible D gene TRBD2, 6 bases. V lost 4 bases to trimming and J lost 3 bases, with 13 bases between them. The CDR3 runs to 14 residues. Germline CDR1 is SGHTA and CDR2 is FQGNSA. Combining the CDR3 with reference TRBV7-2 and TRBJ2-7 gives the whole variable domain GAGVSQSPSNKVTEKGKDVELRCDPISGHTALYWYRQSLGQGLEFLIYFQGNSAPDKSGLPSDRFSAERTGGSVSTLTIQRTQQEDSAVYLCASSSAAGGYEQYFGPGTRLTVT.

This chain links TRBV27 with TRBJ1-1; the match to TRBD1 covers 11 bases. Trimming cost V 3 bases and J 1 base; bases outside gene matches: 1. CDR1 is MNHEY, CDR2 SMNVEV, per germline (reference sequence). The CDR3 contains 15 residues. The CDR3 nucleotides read TGTGCCAGCAGTTTTGGACAGGGGGCGAACACTGAAGCTTTCTTT. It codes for CASSFGQGANTEAFF.

CDR3 in amino acids: CASSPRTSGVSYNEQFF. CDR3 DNA: TGTGCCAGCAGCCCCCGGACTAGCGGGGTCTCCTACAATGAGCAGTTCTTC. The rearrangement joins TRBV11-2 to TRBJ2-1, with TRBD2 matching over 12 bases. The germline CDR1 and CDR2 sequences are SGHAT and FQNNGV. The CDR3 spans 17 residues. V trimming: 5 bases; J trimming: 0 bases; junction bases outside the gene matches: 5.

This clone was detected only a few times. The CDR3 region is CASSSTGIGEKLFF. The CDR3 nucleotides are TGTGCCAGCAGCTCAACAGGGATTGGTGAAAAACTGTTTTTT. The rearrangement links TRBV11-1 to TRBJ1-4; the D gene is possibly TRBD1 (6 bases). CDR1 is SGHAT and CDR2 is FQDESV in the germline V gene (reference sequence). The germline V and J ends were trimmed by 4 bases and 7 bases, with 13 bases remaining between them. This CDR3 region has 14 residues. The variable domain in full, with the rest retrieved from reference TRBV11-1 and TRBJ1-4, is EAEVAQSPRYKITEKSQAVAFWCDPISGHATLYWYRQILGQGPELLVQFQDESVVDDSQLPKDRFSAERLKGVDSTLKIQPAELGDSAMYLCASSSTGIGEKLFFGSGTQLSVL.

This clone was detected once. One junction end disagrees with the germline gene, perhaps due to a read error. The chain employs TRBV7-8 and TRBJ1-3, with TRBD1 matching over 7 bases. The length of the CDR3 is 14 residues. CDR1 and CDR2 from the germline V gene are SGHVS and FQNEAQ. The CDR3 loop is CASTLLTGGNTIYF. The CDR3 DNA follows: TGTGCCAGCACCTTACTGACAGGGGGAAACACCATATATTTT.

CDR3 region: CASSQVQGSSTDTQYF. The CDR3 coding sequence is TGCGCCAGCAGCCAAGTTCAGGGCTCTAGCACAGATACGCAGTATTTT. The chain links TRBV4-1 to TRBJ2-3, with a weak D call TRBD1 (5 bases). V was clipped by 1 base and J by 0 bases, with 11 bases between them. CDR3 length: 16 residues. CDR1 MGHRA and CDR2 YSYEKL come from the germline V gene.

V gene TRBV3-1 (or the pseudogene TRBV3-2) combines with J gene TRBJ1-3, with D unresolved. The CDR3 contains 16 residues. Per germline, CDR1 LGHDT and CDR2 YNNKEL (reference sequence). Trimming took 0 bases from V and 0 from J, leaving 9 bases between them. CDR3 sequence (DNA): TGTGCCAGCAGCCAAGATTTAACACGCTCTGGAAACACCATATATTTT. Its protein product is CASSQDLTRSGNTIYF.

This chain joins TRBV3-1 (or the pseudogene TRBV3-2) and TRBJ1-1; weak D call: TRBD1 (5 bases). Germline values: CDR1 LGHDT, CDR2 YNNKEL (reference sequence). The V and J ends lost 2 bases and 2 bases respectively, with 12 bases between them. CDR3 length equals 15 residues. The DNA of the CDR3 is TGTGCCAGCAGCCAACCCTTTAGGGGAAACACTGAAGCTTTCTTT. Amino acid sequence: CASSQPFRGNTEAFF.

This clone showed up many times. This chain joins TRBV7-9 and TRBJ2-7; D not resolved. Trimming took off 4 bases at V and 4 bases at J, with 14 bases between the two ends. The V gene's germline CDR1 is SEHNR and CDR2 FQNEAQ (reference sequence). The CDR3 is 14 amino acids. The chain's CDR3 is CASSSSSASYEQYF. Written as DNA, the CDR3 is TGTGCCAGCAGCTCCTCCAGCGCCTCGTACGAGCAGTACTTC.

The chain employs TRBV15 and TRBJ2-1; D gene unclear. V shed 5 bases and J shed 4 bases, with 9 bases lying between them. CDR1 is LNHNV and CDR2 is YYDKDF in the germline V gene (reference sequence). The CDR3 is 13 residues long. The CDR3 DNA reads TGTGCCACCAGCTACAGAAATTACAATGAGCAGTTCTTC. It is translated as CATSYRNYNEQFF.

Written as DNA, the CDR3 is TGTGCCAGCAGCTTAGCGTATCGAGGGGGGGACGGCAATGAGCAGTTCTTC. Translated, it gives CASSLAYRGGDGNEQFF. The rearrangement joins TRBV7-2 to TRBJ2-1, with a possible D match to TRBD2 (7 bases). V was clipped by 0 bases and J by 6 bases, with 18 bases between them. There are 17 residues in the CDR3. CDR1 is SGHTA and CDR2 is FQGNSA in the germline V gene.

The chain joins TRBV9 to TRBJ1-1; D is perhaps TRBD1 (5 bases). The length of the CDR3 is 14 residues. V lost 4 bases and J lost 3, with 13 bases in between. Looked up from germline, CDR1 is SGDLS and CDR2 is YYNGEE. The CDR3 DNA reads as TGTGCCAGCAGCCCTCAGGGCTGGGACACTGAAGCTTTCTTT. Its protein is CASSPQGWDTEAFF.

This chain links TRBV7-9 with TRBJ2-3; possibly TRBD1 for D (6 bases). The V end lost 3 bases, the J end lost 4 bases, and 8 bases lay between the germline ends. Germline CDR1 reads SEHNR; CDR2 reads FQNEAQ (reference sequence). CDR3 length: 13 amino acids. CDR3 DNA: TGTGCCAGCAGCTTGCAGGGGTCAGATACGCAGTATTTT. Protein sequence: CASSLQGSDTQYF.

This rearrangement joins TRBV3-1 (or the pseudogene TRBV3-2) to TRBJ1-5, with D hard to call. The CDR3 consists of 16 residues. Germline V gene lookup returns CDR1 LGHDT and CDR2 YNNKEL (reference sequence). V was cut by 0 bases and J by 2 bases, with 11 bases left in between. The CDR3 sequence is CASSQDGGIGNQPQHF. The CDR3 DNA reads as TGTGCCAGCAGCCAAGATGGCGGTATCGGCAATCAGCCCCAGCATTTT.

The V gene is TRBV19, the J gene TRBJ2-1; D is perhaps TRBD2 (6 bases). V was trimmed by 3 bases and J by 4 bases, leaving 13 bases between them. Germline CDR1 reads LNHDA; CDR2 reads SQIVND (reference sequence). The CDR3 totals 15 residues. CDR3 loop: CASSIRGARYNEQFF. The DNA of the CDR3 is TGTGCCAGTAGTATCCGCGGGGCACGATACAATGAGCAGTTCTTC.